This T cell receptor (beta chain) appears in the sequencing data of a study of blood T cell repertoires in COVID-19. Produced via immunoSEQ multiplex PCR; TCRdb's table is partial and in-frame only. The table has around 20,000 clones, 82% seen once. The V and J ends lost 6 bases and 1 base, in that order; junction bases with no gene match: 5. This CDR3 is 15 amino acids long. Germline V CDR1 and CDR2: MNHEY, SVGAGI. Sequenced input: peripheral blood. The chain is built from TRBV6-5 and TRBJ2-3; 9 bases agree with TRBD2. The sequence came from a human donor in a cohort sampled during active COVID-19. The chain's CDR3 is CASSLRTSGTDTQYF. In DNA, the CDR3 is TGTGCCAGCAGCCTAAGGACTAGCGGCACAGATACGCAGTATTTT.